These 17 T cell receptor beta chains originate from one sample sequenced in a study of blood T cell repertoires in COVID-19. Here immunoSEQ multiplex PCR was the method, and the copy in TCRdb shows in-frame clones only, minus some. The sample has tens of thousands of clones; 75% to 80% are singletons. The sequenced sample was peripheral blood. The receptors shown here come from a man in his 70s with active or convalescent COVID-19.

This chain connects TRBV5-8 to TRBJ1-2; D not certain. V lost 0 bases, J lost 9 bases, and 12 bases lay in between. The CDR3 runs to 13 residues. Germline CDR1 and CDR2: SGHTS and YDEGEE. The CDR3 sequence: CASSLVSVVRYTF. The CDR3 coding sequence is TGTGCCAGCAGCTTGGTGTCGGTCGTCCGCTACACCTTC. Filled out from reference TRBV5-8 and TRBJ1-2, the complete variable domain reads EAGVTQSPTHLIKTRGQQATLRCSPISGHTSVYWYQQALGLGLQFLLWYDEGEERNRGNFPPRFSGRQFPNYSSELNVNALELEDSALYLCASSLVSVVRYTFGSGTRLTVV.

This clone was counted a few times. The rearrangement uses TRBV28 and TRBJ1-1, with D hard to call. There are 13 residues in the CDR3. Trimming cost V 3 bases and J 1 base, with 6 bases left between them. Germline lookup yields CDR1 MDHEN and CDR2 SYDVKM. The CDR3 spells CASSFMWNTEAFF. For the CDR3, the DNA is TGTGCCAGCAGTTTTATGTGGAACACTGAAGCTTTCTTT.

The chain recombines TRBV2 with TRBJ1-6; TRBD1 matches at 7 bases. Per germline, CDR1 SNHLY and CDR2 FYNNEI. The CDR3 sequence is 15 residues long. V was clipped by 7 bases and J by 6 bases; unmatched bases: 9. The CDR3 spells CASMGQRNTNSPLHF. DNA for the CDR3: TGTGCCAGCATGGGACAGCGAAATACTAATTCACCCCTCCACTTT.

The rearrangement joins TRBV19 to TRBJ2-7; 8 bases line up with TRBD1. V lost 5 bases to trimming and J lost 5 bases; unmatched junction nucleotides: 8. Germline lookup yields CDR1 LNHDA and CDR2 SQIVND (reference sequence). The CDR3 is made up of 14 amino acids. The CDR3 DNA sequence: TGTGCCAGTAGTCCCGAGACAGGGGACAACGAGCAGTACTTC. Translating gives CASSPETGDNEQYF.

The rearrangement uses TRBV2 and TRBJ2-5; D is perhaps TRBD2 (5 bases). Looked up from germline, CDR1 is SNHLY and CDR2 is FYNNEI. CDR3 length equals 14 residues. V lost 4 bases and J 5 bases, leaving 14 bases between the germline ends. CDR3 sequence reads: CASSAENSDETQYF. The CDR3 DNA reads as TGTGCCAGCAGTGCAGAGAATAGCGACGAGACCCAGTACTTC.

The chain carries TRBV6-6 and TRBJ1-5; 8 bases agree with TRBD1. V trimming: 6 bases; J trimming: 6 bases; junction bases outside the gene matches: 4. This CDR3 spans 13 amino acids. Germline V CDR1 and CDR2: MNHNY, SVGAGI (reference sequence). The CDR3 sequence is CASRETGVQPQHF. The CDR3 nucleotides read TGTGCCAGCAGGGAGACAGGGGTTCAGCCCCAGCATTTT.

V usage is TRBV30 and J usage is TRBJ2-3, with D maybe TRBD1 (7 bases). Trimming took off 0 bases at V and 4 bases at J, with 14 bases between the two ends. The CDR3 is 15 amino acids. Looked up from germline, CDR1 is GTSNPN and CDR2 is SVGIG (reference sequence). The CDR3 nucleotides read TGTGCCTGGAGTGTCCCGGGGGACAGAGCAGATACGCAGTATTTT. Translation: CAWSVPGDRADTQYF. The full variable domain, with the rest looked up from reference TRBV30 and TRBJ2-3, is SQTIHQWPATLVQPVGSPLSLECTVEGTSNPNLYWYRQAAGRGLQLLFYSVGIGQISSEVPQNLSASRPQDRQFILSSKKLLLSDSGFYLCAWSVPGDRADTQYFGPGTRLTVL.

CDR3 sequence: CASSPSGGYQPQHF. Here the CDR3 DNA reads TGTGCCAGCAGCCCATCAGGGGGGTATCAGCCCCAGCATTTT. The chain recombines TRBV27 with TRBJ1-5; 7 nucleotides match TRBD1. V was clipped by 6 bases and J by 5 bases; unmatched bases: 7. Germline CDR1 MNHEY, CDR2 SMNVEV (reference sequence). This CDR3 has 14 residues.

The table lists this clone with a few counts. J is TRBJ1-5 and V is TRBV5-1; weak D call: TRBD1 (6 bases). This CDR3 comprises 14 residues. Trimming removed 3 bases at V and 9 bases at J, with 16 bases between. From germline, CDR1 is SGHRS and CDR2 YFSETQ. CDR3 residues: CASSSPKGVRPQHF. The CDR3 bases are TGCGCCAGCAGCTCGCCCAAGGGGGTTCGGCCCCAGCATTTT.

CDR3 sequence reads: CAWSVSSYEQYF. The CDR3 DNA sequence: TGTGCCTGGAGTGTTAGCTCCTACGAGCAGTACTTC. This chain joins TRBV30 and TRBJ2-7; no firm D call. The ends were cut back, 0 bases at V and 0 bases at J, with 3 bases in the middle. Germline V CDR1 and CDR2: GTSNPN, SVGIG (reference sequence). There are 12 residues in the CDR3.

The chain carries TRBV6-5 and TRBJ2-7; TRBD1 aligns across 7 bases. V gave up 5 bases and J gave up 9 bases; unmatched junction bases: 10. CDR3 size: 13 residues. Germline loops: CDR1 MNHEY, CDR2 SVGAGI. The CDR3 nucleotides are TGTGCCAGCAGTCCTCGGGACAGCTCGATGCAGTACTTC. Its translation: CASSPRDSSMQYF.

The V and J genes are TRBV7-9 and TRBJ2-2, with 10 bases fitting TRBD2. Unmatched junction bases numbered 8, after V lost 5 bases and J lost 2 bases. Per the germline V gene, CDR1 is SEHNR and CDR2 is FQNEAQ (reference sequence). The CDR3 loop spans 17 amino acids. CDR3 residues: CASSPGLAGDNTGELFF. CDR3 sequence (DNA): TGTGCCAGCAGCCCCGGGCTAGCGGGGGACAACACCGGGGAGCTGTTTTTT.

In DNA form, the CDR3 reads TGCGCCAGCAGCTTGGCAGGGGGCCCAGAGACCCAGTACTTC. This gives the protein CASSLAGGPETQYF. The chain links TRBV5-1 to TRBJ2-5, with 8 bases lining up with TRBD1. The junction had 2 bases not matched to a gene; V was cut back by 0 bases and J by 4 bases. The CDR3 has 14 amino acids. CDR1 is SGHRS, CDR2 YFSETQ, per germline.

V and J are TRBV30 and TRBJ1-3; D unclear. The CDR3 is 12 amino acids. Germline assignment: CDR1 GTSNPN and CDR2 SVGIG (reference sequence). Trimming removed 4 bases at V and 5 bases at J, with 9 bases between. CDR3 bases: TGTGCCTGGATGGAGACCCGAAACACCATATATTTT. Its translation: CAWMETRNTIYF.

The chain has TRBV11-2 and TRBJ2-5; D might be TRBD1 (7 bases). Germline CDR1 SGHAT, CDR2 FQNNGV. The CDR3 covers 16 residues. Trimming pared 5 bases from V and 2 bases from J, leaving 18 bases between. Here the CDR3 reads CASSETGSGGQETQYF. The CDR3 DNA is TGTGCCAGCAGCGAGACAGGGAGTGGGGGGCAAGAGACCCAGTACTTC.

CDR3 coding DNA: TGCGCCAGCAGCCAAGGGTACCAGCGGGGGGCCAGGGGAGATACGCAGTATTTT. Its translation is CASSQGYQRGARGDTQYF. This chain connects TRBV4-1 to TRBJ2-3; 9 positions match TRBD2. The CDR3 sequence is 18 residues long. The germline V gene has CDR1 MGHRA and CDR2 YSYEKL. V was clipped by 1 base and J by 5 bases; unmatched bases: 13.

This sequence joins TRBV14 and TRBJ2-7, with 10 bases identical to TRBD2. CDR3 length: 13 residues. Germline loops: CDR1 SGHDN, CDR2 FVKESK. The ends lost 1 base at V and 11 bases at J; junction bases unmatched: 5. This CDR3 is CASSQGYTSGEYF. The CDR3 region has the DNA TGTGCCAGCAGCCAAGGTTATACTAGCGGGGAGTACTTC.